This is a list of T cell receptor beta chains from one sample in a study of OX40 agonist ivuxolimab in advanced cancers. Sequenced by immunoSEQ multiplex PCR; TCRdb stores in-frame clones only, minus some. The table includes more than 65,000 clones, around 89% detected once. The sequenced sample was CD4+ or CD8+ T cells sorted from blood, obtained in a trial of the OX40 agonist ivuxolimab. These receptors originate from an adult with an advanced solid tumor such as melanoma, head and neck, liver or kidney cancer. CDR3s include the opening cysteine and the closing phenylalanine or tryptophan. D genes are given only for firm matches. Size values are once, few and many counts, or a class for expanded clones, and some rows have none.

v_gene,d_gene,j_gene,abundance,CDR3aa,CDR3nt
TRBV5-1,TRBD1,TRBJ1-3,.,CASSWTGLSSGNTIYF,TGCGCCAGCAGCTGGACAGGTTTAAGCTCTGGAAACACCATATATTTT
TRBV5-4,.,TRBJ2-7,.,CASSLYAGYEQYF,TGTGCCAGCAGCTTGTATGCAGGGTACGAGCAGTACTTC
TRBV19,.,TRBJ1-2,.,CASSIMGNYGYTF,TGTGCCAGTAGTATTATGGGAAACTATGGCTACACCTTC
TRBV10-3,.,TRBJ1-5,.,CAISESLESQPQHF,TGTGCCATCAGTGAGTCCCTGGAAAGTCAGCCCCAGCATTTT
TRBV5-1,.,TRBJ1-2,.,CASSLGGQGGLHGYTF,TGCGCCAGCAGCTTAGGGGGGCAGGGTGGTCTACATGGCTACACCTTC
TRBV27,TRBD1,TRBJ1-2,.,CASSLSWTGGGYGYTF,TGTGCCAGCAGTTTATCTTGGACAGGGGGTGGCTATGGCTACACCTTC
TRBV5-4,.,TRBJ2-5,.,CASSLKTGRETQYF,TGTGCCAGCAGCCTAAAGACAGGGAGGGAGACCCAGTACTTC
TRBV29-1,.,TRBJ1-1,.,CSVASAGTTEAFF,TGCAGCGTTGCGTCGGCAGGGACCACTGAAGCTTTCTTT
TRBV2,.,TRBJ1-4,.,CASSEAGTSATNEKLFF,TGTGCCAGCAGTGAAGCAGGGACAAGTGCAACTAATGAAAAACTGTTTTTT
TRBV27,TRBD1,TRBJ2-4,once,CASKSGQGAGDIQYF,TGTGCCAGCAAATCGGGACAGGGGGCTGGAGACATTCAGTACTTC
TRBV7-9,.,TRBJ1-1,.,CASSFPLGALNTEAFF,TGTGCCAGCAGCTTTCCACTAGGGGCCTTGAACACTGAAGCTTTCTTT
TRBV19,.,TRBJ1-2,.,CASSIFSQGGYGYTF,TGTGCCAGTAGTATATTTTCACAGGGAGGCTATGGCTACACCTTC
TRBV15,.,TRBJ2-1,once,CATSSDPGAKSTEQFF,TGTGCCACCAGCAGTGACCCAGGGGCCAAATCAACCGAGCAGTTCTTC
TRBV10-2,.,TRBJ1-5,.,CASSESVKGSNQPQHF,TGCGCCAGCAGTGAGTCGGTTAAGGGGAGCAATCAGCCCCAGCATTTT
TRBV5-1,.,TRBJ2-2,.,CASSLSWNTGELFF,TGCGCCAGCAGTTTGTCGTGGAACACCGGGGAGCTGTTTTTT
TRBV27,.,TRBJ1-2,.,CASSPLGRARYGYTF,TGTGCCAGCAGTCCCTTGGGCAGGGCGAGGTATGGCTACACCTTC
TRBV5-1,.,TRBJ2-7,.,CASRPVVFDEQYF,TGCGCCAGCCGGCCGGTTGTTTTTGACGAGCAGTACTTC
TRBV6-4,TRBD2,TRBJ2-1,.,CASSEVRTSGSRSYNEQFF,TGTGCCAGCAGTGAAGTGCGGACTAGCGGGTCTCGCTCCTACAATGAGCAGTTCTTC
TRBV5-1,TRBD2,TRBJ2-5,once,CASSPLAGGPAETQYF,TGCGCCAGCAGCCCCTTAGCGGGAGGGCCGGCGGAGACCCAGTACTTC
TRBV15,.,TRBJ2-7,.,CATSREGRESSYEQYF,TGTGCCACCAGCCGCGAGGGAAGAGAAAGCTCATACGAGCAGTACTTC
TRBV2,.,TRBJ2-2,.,CASSAKRSTGELFF,TGTGCCAGCAGTGCGAAGCGATCCACCGGGGAGCTGTTTTTT
TRBV6-5,.,TRBJ2-7,.,CASSYSKALAYEQYF,TGTGCCAGCAGTTACTCGAAAGCTCTAGCTTACGAGCAGTACTTC
TRBV6-6,TRBD1,TRBJ1-4,.,CASSYKGGQTNEKLFF,TGTGCCAGCAGTTACAAGGGGGGACAGACTAATGAAAAACTGTTTTTT
TRBV30,.,TRBJ2-5,.,CAWSVGGEWKTQYF,TGTGCCTGGAGTGTAGGCGGGGAATGGAAGACCCAGTACTTC
TRBV25-1,.,TRBJ1-2,.,CASSAPGDYGYTF,TGTGCCAGCAGTGCCCCAGGGGACTATGGCTACACCTTC
TRBV4-1,.,TRBJ2-1,.,CASSQLTGISSYNEQFF,TGCGCCAGCAGCCAACTCACGGGAATCAGCTCCTACAATGAGCAGTTCTTC
TRBV6-1,TRBD1,TRBJ2-1,.,CASSDGRGLIDEQFF,TGTGCCAGCAGTGACGGCAGGGGGCTGATCGATGAGCAGTTCTTC
TRBV30,TRBD1,TRBJ1-5,.,CAWSVAGTAQQPQHF,TGTGCCTGGAGTGTAGCCGGGACAGCCCAGCAGCCCCAGCATTTT
TRBV7-8,.,TRBJ2-7,few,CASSSGPARYEQYF,TGTGCCAGCAGCTCGGGACCCGCGCGTTACGAGCAGTACTTC
TRBV11-2,.,TRBJ1-2,.,CASSLDLGEKLF,TGTGCCAGCAGCTTAGATCTCGGGGAAAAGCTCTTC
TRBV30,.,TRBJ1-6,.,CAWSGVDSPLHF,TGTGCCTGGAGCGGGGTGGATTCACCCCTCCACTTT
TRBV19,.,TRBJ2-1,once,CASSTDQPGNEQFF,TGTGCCAGTAGTACCGACCAGCCGGGGAATGAGCAGTTCTTC
TRBV6-5,TRBD1,TRBJ1-5,.,CASSRQGESQPQHF,TGTGCCAGCAGTAGACAGGGTGAAAGTCAGCCCCAGCATTTT
TRBV7-6,TRBD2,TRBJ2-7,.,CASSRIGLAGVYEQYF,TGTGCCAGCAGTCGCATCGGACTAGCGGGAGTCTACGAGCAGTACTTC
TRBV7-8,.,TRBJ1-5,.,CASSLGAGSNQPQHF,TGTGCCAGCAGCTTAGGGGCTGGTAGCAATCAGCCCCAGCATTTT